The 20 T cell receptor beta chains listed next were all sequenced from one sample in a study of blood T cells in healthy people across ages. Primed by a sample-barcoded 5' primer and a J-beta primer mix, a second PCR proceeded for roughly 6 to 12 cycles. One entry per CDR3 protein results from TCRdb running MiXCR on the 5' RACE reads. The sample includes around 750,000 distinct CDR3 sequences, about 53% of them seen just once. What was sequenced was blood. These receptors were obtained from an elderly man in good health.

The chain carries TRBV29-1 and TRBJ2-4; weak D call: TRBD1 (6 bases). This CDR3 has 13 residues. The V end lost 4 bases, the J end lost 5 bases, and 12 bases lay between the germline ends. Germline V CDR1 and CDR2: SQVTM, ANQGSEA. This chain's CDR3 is CSVGRTDQNIQYF. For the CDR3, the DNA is TGCAGCGTTGGCCGGACAGACCAAAACATTCAGTACTTC.

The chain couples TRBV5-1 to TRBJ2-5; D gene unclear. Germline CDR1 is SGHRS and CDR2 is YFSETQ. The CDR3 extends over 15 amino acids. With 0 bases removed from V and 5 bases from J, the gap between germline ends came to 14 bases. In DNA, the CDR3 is TGCGCCAGCAGCTTGGCCGGTATAGAGGAGGAGACCCAGTACTTC. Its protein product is CASSLAGIEEETQYF.

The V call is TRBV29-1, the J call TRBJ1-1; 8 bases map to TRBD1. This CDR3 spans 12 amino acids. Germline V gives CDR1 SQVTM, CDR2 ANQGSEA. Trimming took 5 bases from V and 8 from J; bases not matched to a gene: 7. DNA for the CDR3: TGCAGCGTTCGAGGACAGGGTCCGGAAGCTTTCTTT. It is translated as CSVRGQGPEAFF. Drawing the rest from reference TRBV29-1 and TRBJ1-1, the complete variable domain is SAVISQKPSRDICQRGTSLTIQCQVDSQVTMMFWYRQQPGQSLTLIATANQGSEATYESGFVIDKFPISRPNLTFSTLTVSNMSPEDSSIYLCSVRGQGPEAFFGQGTRLTVV.

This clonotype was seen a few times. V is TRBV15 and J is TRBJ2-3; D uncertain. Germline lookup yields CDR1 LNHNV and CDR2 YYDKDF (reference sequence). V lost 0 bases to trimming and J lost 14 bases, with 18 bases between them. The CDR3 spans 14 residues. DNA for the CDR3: TGTGCCACCAGCAGAGATCCCGTTGCGAGGTACGCGTATTTT. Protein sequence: CATSRDPVARYAYF.

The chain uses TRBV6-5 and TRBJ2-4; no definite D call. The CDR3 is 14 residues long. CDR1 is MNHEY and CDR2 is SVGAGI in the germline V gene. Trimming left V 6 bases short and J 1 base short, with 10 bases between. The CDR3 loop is CASSSPDAKNIQYF. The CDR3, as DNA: TGTGCCAGCAGCTCTCCGGATGCCAAAAACATTCAGTACTTC.

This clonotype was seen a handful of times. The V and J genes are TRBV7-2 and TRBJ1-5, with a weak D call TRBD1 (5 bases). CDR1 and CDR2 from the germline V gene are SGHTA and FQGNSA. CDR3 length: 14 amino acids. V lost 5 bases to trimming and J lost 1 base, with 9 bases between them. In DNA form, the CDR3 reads TGTGCCAGCAGCCTCCGACAGAGCAATCAGCCCCAGCATTTT. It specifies CASSLRQSNQPQHF. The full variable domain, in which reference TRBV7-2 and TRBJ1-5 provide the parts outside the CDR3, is GAGVSQSPSNKVTEKGKDVELRCDPISGHTALYWYRQSLGQGLEFLIYFQGNSAPDKSGLPSDRFSAERTGGSVSTLTIQRTQQEDSAVYLCASSLRQSNQPQHFGDGTRLSIL.

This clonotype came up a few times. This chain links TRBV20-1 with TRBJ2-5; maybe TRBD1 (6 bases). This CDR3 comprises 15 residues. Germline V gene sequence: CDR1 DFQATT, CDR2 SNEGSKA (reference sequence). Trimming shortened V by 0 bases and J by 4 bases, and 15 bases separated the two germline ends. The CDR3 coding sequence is TGCAGTGCTAGAGATCAGGACAGAGGGGGAGAGACCCAGTACTTC. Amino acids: CSARDQDRGGETQYF.

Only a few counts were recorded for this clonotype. As DNA, the CDR3 is TGTGCCAGCAGCCAAGACATTAGCGGGGGAAATTCACCCCTCCACTTT. Amino acids: CASSQDISGGNSPLHF. The chain employs TRBV4-2 and TRBJ1-6; tentatively, D is TRBD1 (5 bases). Germline CDR1 LGHNA, CDR2 YNFKEQ. V was clipped by 0 bases and J by 7 bases, with 13 bases between them. CDR3 length equals 16 residues.

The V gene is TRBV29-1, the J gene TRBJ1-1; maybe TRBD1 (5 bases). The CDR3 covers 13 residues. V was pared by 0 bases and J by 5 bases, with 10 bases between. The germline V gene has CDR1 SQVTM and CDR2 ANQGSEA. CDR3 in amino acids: CSVEEGRGTEAFF. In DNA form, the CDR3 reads TGCAGCGTTGAAGAGGGTAGGGGAACTGAAGCTTTCTTT. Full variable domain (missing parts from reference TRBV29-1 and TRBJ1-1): SAVISQKPSRDICQRGTSLTIQCQVDSQVTMMFWYRQQPGQSLTLIATANQGSEATYESGFVIDKFPISRPNLTFSTLTVSNMSPEDSSIYLCSVEEGRGTEAFFGQGTRLTVV.

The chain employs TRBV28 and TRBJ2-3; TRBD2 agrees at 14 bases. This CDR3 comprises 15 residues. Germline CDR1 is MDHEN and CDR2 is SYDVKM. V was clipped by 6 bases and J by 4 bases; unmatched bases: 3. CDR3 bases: TGTGCCAGCAGGGGGACTAGCGGGGGACCAGATACGCAGTATTTT. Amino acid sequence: CASRGTSGGPDTQYF.

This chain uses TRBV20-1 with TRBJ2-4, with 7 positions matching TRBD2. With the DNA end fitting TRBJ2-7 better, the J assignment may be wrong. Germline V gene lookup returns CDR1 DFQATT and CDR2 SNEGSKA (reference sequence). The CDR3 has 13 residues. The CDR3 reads CSGELGGPYEQYF. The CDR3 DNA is TGCAGTGGGGAGCTGGGAGGGCCCTACGAGCAGTACTTC.

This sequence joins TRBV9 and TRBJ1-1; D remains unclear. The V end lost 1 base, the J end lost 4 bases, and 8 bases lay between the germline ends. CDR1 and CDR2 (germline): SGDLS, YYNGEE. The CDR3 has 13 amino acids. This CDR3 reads CASSVTSGTEAFF. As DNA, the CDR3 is TGTGCCAGCAGCGTAACTTCGGGCACTGAAGCTTTCTTT.

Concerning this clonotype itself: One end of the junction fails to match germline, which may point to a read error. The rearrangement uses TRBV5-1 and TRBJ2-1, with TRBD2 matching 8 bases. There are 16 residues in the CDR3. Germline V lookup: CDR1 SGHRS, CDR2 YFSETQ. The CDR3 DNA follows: TGCGCCAGCAGACCGCTCACTAGCGGCTCCTACAAGGAGCAGTTCTTC. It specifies CASRPLTSGSYKEQFF.

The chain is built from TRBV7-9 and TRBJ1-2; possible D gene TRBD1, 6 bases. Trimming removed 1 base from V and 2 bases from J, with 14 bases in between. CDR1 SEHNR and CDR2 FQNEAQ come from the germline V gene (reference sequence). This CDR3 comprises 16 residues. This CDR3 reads CASSLGGAGPNYGYTF. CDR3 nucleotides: TGTGCCAGCAGCTTAGGGGGGGCAGGGCCAAACTATGGCTACACCTTC.

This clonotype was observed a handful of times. The CDR3 loop reads CASSWSGVQETQYF. For the CDR3, the DNA is TGTGCCAGCAGCTGGAGCGGGGTCCAAGAGACCCAGTACTTC. The chain uses TRBV5-5 and TRBJ2-5; TRBD2 agrees at 7 bases. CDR3 length: 14 amino acids. Germline assignment: CDR1 SGHKS and CDR2 YYEKEE (reference sequence). V trimming: 3 bases; J trimming: 1 base; junction bases outside the gene matches: 3.

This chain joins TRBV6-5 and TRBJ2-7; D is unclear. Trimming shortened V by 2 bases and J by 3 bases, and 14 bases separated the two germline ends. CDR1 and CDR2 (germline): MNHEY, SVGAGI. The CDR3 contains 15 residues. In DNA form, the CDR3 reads TGTGCCAGCAGTTACAGCGAGAGGCTACGCTACGAGCAGTACTTC. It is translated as CASSYSERLRYEQYF.

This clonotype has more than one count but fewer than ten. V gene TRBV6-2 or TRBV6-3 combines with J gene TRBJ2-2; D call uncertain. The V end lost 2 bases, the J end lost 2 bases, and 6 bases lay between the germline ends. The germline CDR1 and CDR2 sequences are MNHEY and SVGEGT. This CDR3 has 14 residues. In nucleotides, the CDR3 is TGTGCCAGCAGTTACCGGCAAAACACCGGGGAGCTGTTTTTT. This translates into CASSYRQNTGELFF.

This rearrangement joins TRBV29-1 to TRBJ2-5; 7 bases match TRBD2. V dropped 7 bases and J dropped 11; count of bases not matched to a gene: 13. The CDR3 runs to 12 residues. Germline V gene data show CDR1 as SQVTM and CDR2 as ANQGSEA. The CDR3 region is CSAGLGLAEQYF. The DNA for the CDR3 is TGCAGCGCAGGACTAGGTCTCGCTGAGCAGTACTTC.

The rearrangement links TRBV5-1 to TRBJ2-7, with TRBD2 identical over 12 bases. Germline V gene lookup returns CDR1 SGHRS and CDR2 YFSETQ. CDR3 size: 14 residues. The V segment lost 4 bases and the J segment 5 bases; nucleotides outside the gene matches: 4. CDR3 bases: TGCGCCAGCAGCCTGCCTAGCGGGGGGGACGAGCAGTACTTC. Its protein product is CASSLPSGGDEQYF.

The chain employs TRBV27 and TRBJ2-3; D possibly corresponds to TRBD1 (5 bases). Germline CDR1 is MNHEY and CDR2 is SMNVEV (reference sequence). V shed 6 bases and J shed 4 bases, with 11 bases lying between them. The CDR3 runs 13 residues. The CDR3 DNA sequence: TGTGCCAGCAGATTAGCAGGGTCAGATACGCAGTATTTT. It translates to CASRLAGSDTQYF.